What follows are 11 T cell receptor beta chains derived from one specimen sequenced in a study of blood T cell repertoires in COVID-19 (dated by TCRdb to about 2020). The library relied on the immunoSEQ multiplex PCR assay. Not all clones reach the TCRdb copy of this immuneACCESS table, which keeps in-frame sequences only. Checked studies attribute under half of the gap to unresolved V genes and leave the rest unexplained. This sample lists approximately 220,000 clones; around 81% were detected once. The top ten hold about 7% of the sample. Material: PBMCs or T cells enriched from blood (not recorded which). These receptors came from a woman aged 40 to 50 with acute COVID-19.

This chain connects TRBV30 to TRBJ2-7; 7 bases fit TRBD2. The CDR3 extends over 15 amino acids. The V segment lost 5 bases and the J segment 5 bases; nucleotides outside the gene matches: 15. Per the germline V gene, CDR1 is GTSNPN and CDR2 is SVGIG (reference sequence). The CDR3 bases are TGTGCCTGGGAACACACTAGCGTTGGAAGGGACGAGCAGTACTTC. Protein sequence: CAWEHTSVGRDEQYF.

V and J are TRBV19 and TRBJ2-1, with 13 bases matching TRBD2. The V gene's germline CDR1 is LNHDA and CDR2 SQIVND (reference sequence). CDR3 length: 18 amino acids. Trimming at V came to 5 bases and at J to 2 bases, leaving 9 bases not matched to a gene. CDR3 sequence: CASSSTRTSGSTYNEQFF. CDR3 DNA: TGTGCCAGTAGTTCCACGCGGACTAGCGGGAGTACCTACAATGAGCAGTTCTTC.

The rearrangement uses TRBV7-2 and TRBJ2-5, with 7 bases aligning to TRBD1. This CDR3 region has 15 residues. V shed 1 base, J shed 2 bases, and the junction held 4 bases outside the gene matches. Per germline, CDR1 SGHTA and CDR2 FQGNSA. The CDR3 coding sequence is TGTGCCAGCAGCTTAGTAACCAGGGGGCAAGAGACCCAGTACTTC. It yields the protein CASSLVTRGQETQYF.

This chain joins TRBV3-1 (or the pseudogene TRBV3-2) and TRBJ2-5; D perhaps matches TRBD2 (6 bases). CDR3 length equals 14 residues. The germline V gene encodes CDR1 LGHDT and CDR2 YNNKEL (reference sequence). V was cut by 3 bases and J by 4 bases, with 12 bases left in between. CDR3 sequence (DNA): TGTGCCAGCAGCCACCCGGACTACCGAGAGACCCAGTACTTC. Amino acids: CASSHPDYRETQYF.

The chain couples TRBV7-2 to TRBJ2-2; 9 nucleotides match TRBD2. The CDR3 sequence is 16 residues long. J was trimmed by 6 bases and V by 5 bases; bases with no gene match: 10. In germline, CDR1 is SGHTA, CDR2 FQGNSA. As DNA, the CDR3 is TGTGCCAGCAGCCCCGAAATAGCGGGAGCGGCCGGGGAGCTGTTTTTT. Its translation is CASSPEIAGAAGELFF.

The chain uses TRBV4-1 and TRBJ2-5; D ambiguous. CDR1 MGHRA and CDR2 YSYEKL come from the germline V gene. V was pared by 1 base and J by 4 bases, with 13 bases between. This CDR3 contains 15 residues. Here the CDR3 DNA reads TGCGCCAGCAGCCAAGGTTGGTATAGCCCAGAGACCCAGTACTTC. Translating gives CASSQGWYSPETQYF.

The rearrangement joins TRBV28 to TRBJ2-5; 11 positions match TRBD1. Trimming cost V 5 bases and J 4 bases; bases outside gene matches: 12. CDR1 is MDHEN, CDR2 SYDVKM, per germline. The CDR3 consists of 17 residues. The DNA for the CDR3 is TGTGCCAGCAGTACACCCAGGGACAGGGGGATGGTAGAGACCCAGTACTTC. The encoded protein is CASSTPRDRGMVETQYF.

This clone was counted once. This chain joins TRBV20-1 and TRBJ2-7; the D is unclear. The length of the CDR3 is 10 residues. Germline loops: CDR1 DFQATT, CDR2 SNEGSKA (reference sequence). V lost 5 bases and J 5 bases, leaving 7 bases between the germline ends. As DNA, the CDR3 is TGCAGTGCTGGCCGTGACGAGCAGTACTTC. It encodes CSAGRDEQYF.

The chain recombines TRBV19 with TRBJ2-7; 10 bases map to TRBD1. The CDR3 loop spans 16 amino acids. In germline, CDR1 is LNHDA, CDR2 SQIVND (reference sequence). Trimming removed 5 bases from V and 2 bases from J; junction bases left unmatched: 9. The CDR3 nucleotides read TGTGCCAGTAGTGGCCGACAGGGGGCAATTCCCTACGAGCAGTACTTC. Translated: CASSGRQGAIPYEQYF.

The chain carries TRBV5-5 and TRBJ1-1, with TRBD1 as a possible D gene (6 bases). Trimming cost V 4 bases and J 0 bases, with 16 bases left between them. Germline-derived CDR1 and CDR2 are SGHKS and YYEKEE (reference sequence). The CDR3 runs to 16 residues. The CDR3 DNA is TGTGCCAGCAGCATTCTCTGGACAGCTTTGAACACTGAAGCTTTCTTT. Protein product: CASSILWTALNTEAFF.

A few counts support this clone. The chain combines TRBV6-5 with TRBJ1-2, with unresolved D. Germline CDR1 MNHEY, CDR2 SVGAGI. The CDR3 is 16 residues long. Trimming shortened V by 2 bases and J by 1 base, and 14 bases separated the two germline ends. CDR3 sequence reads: CASSYGPGRVNYGYTF. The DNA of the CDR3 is TGTGCCAGCAGTTACGGGCCCGGCCGAGTTAACTATGGCTACACCTTC.